The T cell receptor beta chain described here comes from a study of OX40 agonist ivuxolimab in advanced cancers. For the study at large: More than 35% of patients had received prior checkpoint inhibitor therapy.

Study conclusions and caveats: In a subset of nonresponders, normalized T-cell clonal expansion was also low. CD8+ T cells were the subset that, on average, had more expanded clones than CD4+.

With regard to this clone: Its cognate antigen is unknown.

Only in-frame clones appear in the TCRdb table, and some are missing; sequencing was by immunoSEQ multiplex PCR. The sample has tens of thousands of clones; over 75% are singletons. V shed 5 bases and J shed 1 base, with 11 bases lying between them. The CDR3 length is 15 residues. CDR1 and CDR2 from the germline V gene are KGHSH and LQKENI. Sequenced here: CD4+ or CD8+ T cells sorted from blood, sampled in a trial of the OX40 agonist ivuxolimab. This chain connects TRBV18 to TRBJ2-2, with D hard to call. The clonotype originates from an adult with an advanced solid tumor such as melanoma, head and neck, liver or kidney cancer. CDR3 sequence reads: CASSAYTGNTGELFF. The CDR3 nucleotides read TGTGCCAGCTCAGCCTACACGGGGAACACCGGGGAGCTGTTTTTT.